This T cell receptor beta chain was identified in a study of vaccination and CD4 T cells after COVID-19. Study context: Overlapping spike peptides served as the stimulus for the cells. These peptides came from SARS-CoV-2 and from the common cold coronaviruses HCoV-NL63, HCoV-OC43 and HCoV-229E.

Regarding this clonotype: Antigen specificity is unknown.

As for treatment: approximately 9-day PBMC culture with coronavirus spike peptide pools or control peptides (ViraFEST assay). Via ViraFEST, peptide pools expanded antigen-specific T cells before TCR sequencing. All positive PCR tests were dated between March and December 2020, predating US Alpha, Beta and Delta variants. The study sequenced cultured CD4+ T cell DNA using the Oncomine TCR Beta short-read assay. Scientists extracted genomic DNA from CD4+ T cells grown in culture. TCRdb re-called the PCR reads through MiXCR, storing one row per CDR3 protein. Of around 16,000 distinct CDR3 sequences in the sample, approximately 68% are singletons; the top ten hold about a sixth. V was pared by 1 base and J by 7 bases, with 13 bases between. Per the germline V gene, CDR1 is DFQATT and CDR2 is SNEGSKA (reference sequence). The CDR3 totals 13 residues.

This sequence was found in a human donor who had recovered from COVID-19. The sample taken for sequencing was CD4+ T cells from blood, cultured in vitro. The chain recombines TRBV20-1 with TRBJ1-1, with D perhaps matching TRBD1 (5 bases). The CDR3 DNA reads TGCAGTGCTAGAGTCAGGGTTCTGGGTGAAGCTTTCTTT. Protein sequence: CSARVRVLGEAFF.